The sample holds a few counts of the clone carrying this TCR beta chain. These data originate in a study of Graves' ophthalmopathy and Graves' hyperthyroidism. For the study at large: Researchers classed hyperthyroidism as stable given no ophthalmopathy within 18 months of follow-up.

RNA transcripts provided the template for amplifying TCR beta CDR3 regions. HTBI primers served in a first-round RT-PCR, which a second-round multiplex PCR followed. Each CDR3 protein gets one entry after TCRdb re-called the multiplex PCR reads with MiXCR. Of some 1.1 million distinct CDR3 sequences in the sample, about 38% are singletons; the top ten hold 11%. CDR1 is DFQATT and CDR2 is SNEGSKA in the germline V gene (reference sequence). The CDR3 is 15 amino acids. The V end was cut by 1 base, the J end by 0 bases, with 10 bases between. The sequenced material came from peripheral blood or thyroid tissue (not recorded which). The chain joins TRBV20-1 to TRBJ1-3; D call uncertain. The receptor comes from an adult man with Graves' hyperthyroidism. In nucleotides, the CDR3 is TGCAGTGCTAGAGCTACTATAAACTCTGGAAACACCATATATTTT. Encoded protein: CSARATINSGNTIYF.